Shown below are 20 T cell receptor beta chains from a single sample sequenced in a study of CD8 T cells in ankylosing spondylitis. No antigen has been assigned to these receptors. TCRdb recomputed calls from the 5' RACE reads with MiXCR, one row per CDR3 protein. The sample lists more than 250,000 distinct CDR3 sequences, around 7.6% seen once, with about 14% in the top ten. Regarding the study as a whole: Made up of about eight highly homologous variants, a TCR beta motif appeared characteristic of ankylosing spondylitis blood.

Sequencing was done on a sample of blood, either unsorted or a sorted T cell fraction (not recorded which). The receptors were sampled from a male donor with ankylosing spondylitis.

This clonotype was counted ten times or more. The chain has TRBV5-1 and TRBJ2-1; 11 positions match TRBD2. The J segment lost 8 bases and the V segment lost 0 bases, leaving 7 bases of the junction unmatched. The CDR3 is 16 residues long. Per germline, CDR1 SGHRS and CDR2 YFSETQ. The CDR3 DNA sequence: TGCGCCAGCAGCTTGGTTCTAGCGGGAGGTGTGCATGAGCAGTTCTTC. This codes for CASSLVLAGGVHEQFF.

CDR3 bases: TGCGCCAGCAGCCCAACTAGCGGGAGGGCGGGGACCGGGGAGCTGTTTTTT. Translating gives CASSPTSGRAGTGELFF. The V gene is TRBV4-1, the J gene TRBJ2-2; 13 nucleotides line up with TRBD2. V gave up 4 bases and J gave up 5 bases; unmatched junction bases: 7. This CDR3 is built from 17 residues. Germline CDR1 reads MGHRA; CDR2 reads YSYEKL.

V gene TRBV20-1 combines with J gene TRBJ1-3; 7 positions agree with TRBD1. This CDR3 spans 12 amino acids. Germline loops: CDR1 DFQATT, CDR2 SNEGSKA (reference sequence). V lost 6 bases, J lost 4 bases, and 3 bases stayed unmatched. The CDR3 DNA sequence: TGCAGTGCCCGGACAGGAGGAAACACCATATATTTT. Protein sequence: CSARTGGNTIYF.

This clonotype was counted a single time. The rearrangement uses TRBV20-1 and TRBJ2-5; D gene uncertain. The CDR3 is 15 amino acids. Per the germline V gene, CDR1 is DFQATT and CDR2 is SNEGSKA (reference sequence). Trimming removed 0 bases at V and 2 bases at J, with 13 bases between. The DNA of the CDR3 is TGCAGTGCTAGAGATGCTAAGGGTATACAAGAGACCCAGTACTTC. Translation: CSARDAKGIQETQYF.

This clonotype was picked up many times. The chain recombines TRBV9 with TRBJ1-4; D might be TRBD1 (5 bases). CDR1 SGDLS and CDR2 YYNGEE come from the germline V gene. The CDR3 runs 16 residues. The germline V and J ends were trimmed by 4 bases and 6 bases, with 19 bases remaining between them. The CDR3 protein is CASSPARGTSDEKLFF. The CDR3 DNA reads TGTGCCAGCAGCCCCGCCCGGGGGACTTCTGATGAAAAACTGTTTTTT.

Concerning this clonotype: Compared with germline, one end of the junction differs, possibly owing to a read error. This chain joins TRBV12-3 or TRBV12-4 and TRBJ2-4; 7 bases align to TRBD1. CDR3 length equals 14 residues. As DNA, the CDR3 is TGTGCCAGCACCCGGACAGGTGGAAAAAACATGCAGTACTTC. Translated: CASTRTGGKNMQYF.

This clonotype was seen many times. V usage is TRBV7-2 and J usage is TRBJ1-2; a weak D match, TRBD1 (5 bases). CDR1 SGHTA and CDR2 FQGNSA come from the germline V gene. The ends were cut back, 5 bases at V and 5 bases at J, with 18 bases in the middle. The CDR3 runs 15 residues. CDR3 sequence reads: CASSSRIGDGYGYTF. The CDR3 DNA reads TGTGCCAGCAGCAGCAGGATAGGGGATGGTTATGGCTACACCTTC. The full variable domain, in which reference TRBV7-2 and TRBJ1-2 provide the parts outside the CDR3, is GAGVSQSPSNKVTEKGKDVELRCDPISGHTALYWYRQSLGQGLEFLIYFQGNSAPDKSGLPSDRFSAERTGGSVSTLTIQRTQQEDSAVYLCASSSRIGDGYGYTFGSGTRLTVV.

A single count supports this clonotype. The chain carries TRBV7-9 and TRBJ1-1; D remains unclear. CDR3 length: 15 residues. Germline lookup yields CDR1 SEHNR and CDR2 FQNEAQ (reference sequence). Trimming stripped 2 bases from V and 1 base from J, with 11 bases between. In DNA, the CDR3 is TGTGCCAGCAGCTTAAACCCAAACGCGAACACTGAAGCTTTCTTT. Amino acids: CASSLNPNANTEAFF.

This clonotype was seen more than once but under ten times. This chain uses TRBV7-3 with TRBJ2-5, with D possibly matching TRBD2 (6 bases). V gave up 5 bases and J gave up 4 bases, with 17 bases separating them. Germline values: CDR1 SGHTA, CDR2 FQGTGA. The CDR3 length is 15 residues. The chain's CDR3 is CASSDSGVMGETQYF. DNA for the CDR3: TGTGCCAGCAGCGATAGCGGAGTTATGGGAGAGACCCAGTACTTC.

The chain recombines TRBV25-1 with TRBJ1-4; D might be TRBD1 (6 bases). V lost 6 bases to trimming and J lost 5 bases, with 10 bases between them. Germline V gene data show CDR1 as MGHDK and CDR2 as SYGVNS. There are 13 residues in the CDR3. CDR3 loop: CASRDRENEKLFF. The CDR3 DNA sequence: TGTGCCAGCAGGGACAGAGAAAATGAAAAACTGTTTTTT.

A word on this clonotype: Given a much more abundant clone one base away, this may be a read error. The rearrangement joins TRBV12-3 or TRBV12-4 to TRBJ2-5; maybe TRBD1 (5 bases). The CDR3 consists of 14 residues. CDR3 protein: CASSLGPDQESQYF. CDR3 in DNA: TGTGCCAGCAGTCTGGGGCCAGACCAAGAGTCCCAGTACTTC.

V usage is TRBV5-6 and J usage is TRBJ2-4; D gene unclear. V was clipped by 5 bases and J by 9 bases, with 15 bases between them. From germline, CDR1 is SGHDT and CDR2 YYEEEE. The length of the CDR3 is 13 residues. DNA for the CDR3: TGTGCCAGCAGTCGGGTCCCCAACGGCATTCAGTACTTC. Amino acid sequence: CASSRVPNGIQYF.

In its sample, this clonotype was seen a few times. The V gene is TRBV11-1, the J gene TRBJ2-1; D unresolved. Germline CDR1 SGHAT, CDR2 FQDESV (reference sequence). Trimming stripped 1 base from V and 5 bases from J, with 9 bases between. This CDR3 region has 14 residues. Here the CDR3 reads CASSLVPQDNEQFF. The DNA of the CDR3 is TGTGCCAGCAGCTTAGTGCCCCAGGACAATGAGCAGTTCTTC.

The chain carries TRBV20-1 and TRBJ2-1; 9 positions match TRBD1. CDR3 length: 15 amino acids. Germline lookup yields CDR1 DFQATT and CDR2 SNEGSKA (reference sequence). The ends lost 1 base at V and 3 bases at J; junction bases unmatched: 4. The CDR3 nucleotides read TGCAGTGCTAGAGTTCCGACAGGGGGCTACAATGAGCAGTTCTTC. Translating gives CSARVPTGGYNEQFF.

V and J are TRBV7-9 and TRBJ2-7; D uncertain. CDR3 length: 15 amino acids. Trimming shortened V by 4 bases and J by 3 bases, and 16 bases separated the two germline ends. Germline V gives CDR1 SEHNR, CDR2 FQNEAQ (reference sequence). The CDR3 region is CASSSPSGSHYEQYF. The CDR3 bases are TGTGCCAGCAGCTCCCCCTCGGGCTCGCACTACGAGCAGTACTTC.

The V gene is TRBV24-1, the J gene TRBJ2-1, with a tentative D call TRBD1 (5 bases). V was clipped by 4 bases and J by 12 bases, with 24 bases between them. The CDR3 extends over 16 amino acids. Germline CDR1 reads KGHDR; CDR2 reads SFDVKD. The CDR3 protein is CATSDTLSDTGLRQFF. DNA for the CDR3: TGTGCCACCAGTGACACCCTGTCGGACACGGGCCTCAGGCAGTTCTTC.

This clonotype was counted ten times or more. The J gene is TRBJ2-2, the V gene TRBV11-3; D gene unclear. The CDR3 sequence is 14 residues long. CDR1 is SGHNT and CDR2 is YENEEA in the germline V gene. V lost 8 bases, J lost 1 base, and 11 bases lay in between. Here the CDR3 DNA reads TGTGCCAGCGCCCCCGGCTTGAACACCGGGGAGCTGTTTTTT. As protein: CASAPGLNTGELFF.

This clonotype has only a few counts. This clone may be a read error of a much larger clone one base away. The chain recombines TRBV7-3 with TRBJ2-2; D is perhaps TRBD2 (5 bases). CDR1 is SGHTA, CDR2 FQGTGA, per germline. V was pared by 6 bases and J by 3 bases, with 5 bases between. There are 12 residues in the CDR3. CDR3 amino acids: CASREDTGELFF. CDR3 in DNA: TGTGCCAGCAGGGAGGACACCGGGGAGCTGTTTTTT.

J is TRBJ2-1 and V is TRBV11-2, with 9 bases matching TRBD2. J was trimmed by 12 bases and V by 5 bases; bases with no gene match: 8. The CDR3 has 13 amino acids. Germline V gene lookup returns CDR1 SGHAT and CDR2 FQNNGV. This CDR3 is CASSPTGGGGQFF. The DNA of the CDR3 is TGTGCCAGCAGCCCTACAGGCGGGGGGGGGCAGTTCTTC.

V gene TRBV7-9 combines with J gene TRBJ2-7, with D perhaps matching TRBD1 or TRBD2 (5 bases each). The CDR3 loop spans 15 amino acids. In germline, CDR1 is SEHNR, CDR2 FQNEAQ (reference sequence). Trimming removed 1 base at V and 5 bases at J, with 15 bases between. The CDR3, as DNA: TGTGCCAGCAGCTTAGGCGGGTTCGGGGCCCACGAGCAGTACTTC. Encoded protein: CASSLGGFGAHEQYF.